The 2 T cell receptor beta chains below all came from one sample that was sequenced in a study of blood T cell repertoires in COVID-19. The assay was immunoSEQ multiplex PCR, and TCRdb's table has in-frame clones only and misses some. The data contain some 200,000 clones, approximately 84% of them singletons. Material: peripheral blood. Receptors originate from a man aged 50-60 years who had recovered from COVID-19.

The genes are TRBV5-1 and TRBJ2-7; 11 positions match TRBD1. The germline CDR1 and CDR2 sequences are SGHRS and YFSETQ. Unmatched junction bases numbered 9, after V lost 4 bases and J lost 3 bases. There are 16 residues in the CDR3. This chain's CDR3 is CASSLLPGTGGYEQYF. The CDR3 DNA is TGCGCCAGCAGCCTCCTGCCCGGGACAGGGGGCTACGAGCAGTACTTC. The variable domain in full, completed from reference TRBV5-1 and TRBJ2-7, reads KAGVTQTPRYLIKTRGQQVTLSCSPISGHRSVSWYQQTPGQGLQFLFEYFSETQRNKGNFPGRFSGRQFSNSRSEMNVSTLELGDSALYLCASSLLPGTGGYEQYFGPGTRLTVT.

V usage is TRBV7-8 and J usage is TRBJ1-6; D may be TRBD1 (6 bases). The CDR3 contains 15 residues. The germline V gene has CDR1 SGHVS and CDR2 FQNEAQ. V was pared by 1 base and J by 9 bases, with 13 bases between. Here the CDR3 DNA reads TGTGCCAGCAGCTTAGAGGGGGGGTTGGGTTCACCCCTCCACTTT. This translates into CASSLEGGLGSPLHF.